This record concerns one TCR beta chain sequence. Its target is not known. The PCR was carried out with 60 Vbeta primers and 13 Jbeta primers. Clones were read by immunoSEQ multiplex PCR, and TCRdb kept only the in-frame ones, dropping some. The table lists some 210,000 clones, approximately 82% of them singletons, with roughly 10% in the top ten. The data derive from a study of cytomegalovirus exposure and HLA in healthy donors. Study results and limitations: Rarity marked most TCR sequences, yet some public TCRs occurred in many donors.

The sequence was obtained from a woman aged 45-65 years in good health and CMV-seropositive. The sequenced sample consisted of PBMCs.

The CDR3 sequence is CASSKPDRGNEQFF. The CDR3 DNA follows: TGTGCCAGCAGCAAACCAGACAGGGGAAATGAGCAGTTCTTC. The V call is TRBV28, the J call TRBJ2-1; 8 nucleotides line up with TRBD1. J lost 7 bases, V lost 6 bases, and 8 bases had no gene match. This CDR3 contains 14 residues. The germline V gene encodes CDR1 MDHEN and CDR2 SYDVKM.